This record looks at one TCR beta chain sequence and its context. Profiled with immunoSEQ multiplex PCR; TCRdb holds only in-frame clones, not every one. This sample has around 48,000 clones, with approximately 70% found just once. This CDR3 spans 12 amino acids. V was trimmed by 8 bases and J by 7 bases, leaving 14 bases between them. In germline, CDR1 is MDHEN, CDR2 SYDVKM. This record comes from a study of STAT5B mutations in CD4+ large granular lymphocyte leukemia. Input material: CD4+ T cells from blood buffy coats. The chain joins TRBV28 to TRBJ1-1; the D gene is possibly TRBD1 (6 bases). The TCR comes from a human donor in good health. The CDR3 is CASAVQDSEAFF. CDR3 DNA sequence: TGTGCCAGCGCCGTACAGGACAGTGAAGCTTTCTTT.